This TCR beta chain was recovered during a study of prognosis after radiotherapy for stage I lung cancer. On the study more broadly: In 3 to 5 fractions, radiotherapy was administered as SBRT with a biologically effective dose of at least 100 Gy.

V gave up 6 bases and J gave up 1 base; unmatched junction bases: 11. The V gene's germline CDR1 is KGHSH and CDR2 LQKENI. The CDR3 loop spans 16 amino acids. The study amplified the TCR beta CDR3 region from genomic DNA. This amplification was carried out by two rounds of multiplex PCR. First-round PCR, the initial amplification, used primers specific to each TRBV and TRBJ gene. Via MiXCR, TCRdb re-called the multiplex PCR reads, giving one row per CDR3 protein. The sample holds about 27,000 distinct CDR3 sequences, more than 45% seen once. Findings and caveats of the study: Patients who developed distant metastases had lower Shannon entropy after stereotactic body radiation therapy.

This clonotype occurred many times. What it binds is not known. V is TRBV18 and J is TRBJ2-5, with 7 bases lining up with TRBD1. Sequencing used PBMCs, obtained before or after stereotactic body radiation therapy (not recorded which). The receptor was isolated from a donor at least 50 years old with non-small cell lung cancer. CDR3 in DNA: TGTGCCAGCTCCCGATTACAGGGGATTTCCCAAGAGACCCAGTACTTC. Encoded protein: CASSRLQGISQETQYF.